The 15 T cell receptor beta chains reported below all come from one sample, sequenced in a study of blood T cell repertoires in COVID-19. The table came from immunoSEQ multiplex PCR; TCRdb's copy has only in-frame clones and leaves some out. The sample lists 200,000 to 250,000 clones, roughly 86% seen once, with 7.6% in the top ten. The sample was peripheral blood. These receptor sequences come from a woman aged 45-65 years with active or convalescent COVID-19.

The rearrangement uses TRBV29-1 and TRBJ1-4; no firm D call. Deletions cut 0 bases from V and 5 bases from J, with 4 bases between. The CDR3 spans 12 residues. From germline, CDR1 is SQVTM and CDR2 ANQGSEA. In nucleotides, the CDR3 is TGCAGCGTTGAAGACAGAAATGAAAAACTGTTTTTT. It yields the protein CSVEDRNEKLFF.

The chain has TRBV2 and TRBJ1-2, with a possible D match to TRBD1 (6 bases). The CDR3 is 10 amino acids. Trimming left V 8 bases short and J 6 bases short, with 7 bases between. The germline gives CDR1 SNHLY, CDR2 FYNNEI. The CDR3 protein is CASGGNGYTF. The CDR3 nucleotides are TGTGCCAGCGGGGGCAATGGCTACACCTTC.

Here the CDR3 DNA reads TGTGCCAGCAGCCCAACAGGGCAAAATTCACCCCTCCACTTT. This gives the protein CASSPTGQNSPLHF. The V and J genes are TRBV7-9 and TRBJ1-6; a weak D match, TRBD1 (6 bases). The CDR3 runs 14 residues. Trimming removed 5 bases at V and 7 bases at J, with 12 bases between. Per germline, CDR1 SEHNR and CDR2 FQNEAQ (reference sequence). The whole variable domain, filled in from reference TRBV7-9 and TRBJ1-6, reads DTGVSQNPRHKITKRGQNVTFRCDPISEHNRLYWYRQTLGQGPEFLTYFQNEAQLEKSRLLSDRFSAERPKGSFSTLEIQRTEQGDSAMYLCASSPTGQNSPLHFGNGTRLTVT.

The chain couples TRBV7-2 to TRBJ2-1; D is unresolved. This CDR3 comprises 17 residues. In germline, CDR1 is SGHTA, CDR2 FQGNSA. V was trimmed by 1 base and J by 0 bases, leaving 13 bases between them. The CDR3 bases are TGTGCCAGCAGCTTAGATTCGTGGTTTAGCTCCTACAATGAGCAGTTCTTC. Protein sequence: CASSLDSWFSSYNEQFF. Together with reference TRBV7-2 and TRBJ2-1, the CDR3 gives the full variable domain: GAGVSQSPSNKVTEKGKDVELRCDPISGHTALYWYRQSLGQGLEFLIYFQGNSAPDKSGLPSDRFSAERTGGSVSTLTIQRTQQEDSAVYLCASSLDSWFSSYNEQFFGPGTRLTVL.

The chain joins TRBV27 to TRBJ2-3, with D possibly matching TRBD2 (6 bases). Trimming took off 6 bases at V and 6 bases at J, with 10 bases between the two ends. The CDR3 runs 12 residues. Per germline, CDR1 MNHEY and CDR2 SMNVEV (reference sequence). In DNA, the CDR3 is TGTGCCAGCAGGGAGGGGTGGGATACGCAGTATTTT. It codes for CASREGWDTQYF.

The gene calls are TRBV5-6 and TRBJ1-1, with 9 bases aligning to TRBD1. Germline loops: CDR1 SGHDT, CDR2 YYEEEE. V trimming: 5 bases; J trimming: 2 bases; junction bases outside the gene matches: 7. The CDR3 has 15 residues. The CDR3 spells CASRAGTGTNTEAFF. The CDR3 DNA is TGTGCCAGCAGGGCCGGGACAGGGACAAACACTGAAGCTTTCTTT.

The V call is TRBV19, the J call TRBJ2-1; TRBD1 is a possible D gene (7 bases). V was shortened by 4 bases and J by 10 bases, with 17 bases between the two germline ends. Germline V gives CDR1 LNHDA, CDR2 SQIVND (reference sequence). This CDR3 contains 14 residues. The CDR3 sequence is CASSRGGGVGEQFF. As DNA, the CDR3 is TGTGCCAGTAGTAGAGGGGGCGGGGTAGGGGAGCAGTTCTTC.

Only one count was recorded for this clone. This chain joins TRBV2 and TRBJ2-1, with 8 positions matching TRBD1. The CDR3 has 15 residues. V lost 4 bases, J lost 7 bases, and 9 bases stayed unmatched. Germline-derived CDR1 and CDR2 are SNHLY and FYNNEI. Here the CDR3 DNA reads TGTGCCAGCAGTGCGGGGCAGGGGGCGAGGAATGAGCAGTTCTTC. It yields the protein CASSAGQGARNEQFF.

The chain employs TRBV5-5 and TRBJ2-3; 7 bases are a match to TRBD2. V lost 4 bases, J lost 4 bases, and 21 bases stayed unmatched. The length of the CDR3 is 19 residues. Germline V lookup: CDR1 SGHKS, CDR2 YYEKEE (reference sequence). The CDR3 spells CASSQGGWGGLKSADTQYF. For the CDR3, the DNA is TGTGCCAGCAGCCAGGGAGGCTGGGGGGGATTAAAGAGCGCAGATACGCAGTATTTT.

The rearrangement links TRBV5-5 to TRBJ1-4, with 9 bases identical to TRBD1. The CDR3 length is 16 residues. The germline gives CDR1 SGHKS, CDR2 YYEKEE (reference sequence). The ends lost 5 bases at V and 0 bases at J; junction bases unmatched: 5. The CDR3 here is CASSFTGGATNEKLFF. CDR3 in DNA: TGTGCCAGCAGTTTTACAGGGGGCGCAACTAATGAAAAACTGTTTTTT.

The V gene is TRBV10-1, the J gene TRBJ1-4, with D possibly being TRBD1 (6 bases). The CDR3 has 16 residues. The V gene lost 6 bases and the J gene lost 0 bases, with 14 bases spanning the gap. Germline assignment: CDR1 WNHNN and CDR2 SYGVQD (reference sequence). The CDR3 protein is CASRIGQPATNEKLFF. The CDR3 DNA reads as TGCGCCAGCAGAATAGGACAGCCTGCAACTAATGAAAAACTGTTTTTT.

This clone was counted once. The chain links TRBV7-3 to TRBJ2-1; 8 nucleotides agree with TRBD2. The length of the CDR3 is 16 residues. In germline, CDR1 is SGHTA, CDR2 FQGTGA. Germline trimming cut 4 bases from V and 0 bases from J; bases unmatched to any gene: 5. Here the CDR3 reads CASSSLAGYSYNEQFF. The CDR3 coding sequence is TGTGCCAGCAGCTCATTAGCGGGGTACTCCTACAATGAGCAGTTCTTC.

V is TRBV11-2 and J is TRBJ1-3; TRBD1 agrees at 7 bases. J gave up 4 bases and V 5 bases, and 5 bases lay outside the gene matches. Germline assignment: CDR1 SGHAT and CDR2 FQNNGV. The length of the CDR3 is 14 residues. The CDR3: CASSVDRDGNTIYF. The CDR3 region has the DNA TGTGCCAGCAGCGTTGACAGGGACGGAAACACCATATATTTT.

In nucleotides, the CDR3 is TGTGCCAGCTCACCTTACCTCAGGGATAGTGGGGCCAACGTCCTGACTTTC. This encodes CASSPYLRDSGANVLTF. The chain joins TRBV18 to TRBJ2-6, with D possibly matching TRBD1 (5 bases). CDR1 and CDR2 (germline): KGHSH, LQKENI. V dropped 3 bases and J dropped 3 bases, with 15 bases sitting between them. This CDR3 has 17 residues.

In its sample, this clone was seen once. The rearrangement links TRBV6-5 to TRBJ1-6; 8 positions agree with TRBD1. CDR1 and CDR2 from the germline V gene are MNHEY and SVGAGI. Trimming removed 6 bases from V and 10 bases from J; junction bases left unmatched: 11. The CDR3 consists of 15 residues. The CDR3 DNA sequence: TGTGCCAGCAGCGCAATGACAGGGGCAGGATCACCCCTCCACTTT. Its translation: CASSAMTGAGSPLHF.